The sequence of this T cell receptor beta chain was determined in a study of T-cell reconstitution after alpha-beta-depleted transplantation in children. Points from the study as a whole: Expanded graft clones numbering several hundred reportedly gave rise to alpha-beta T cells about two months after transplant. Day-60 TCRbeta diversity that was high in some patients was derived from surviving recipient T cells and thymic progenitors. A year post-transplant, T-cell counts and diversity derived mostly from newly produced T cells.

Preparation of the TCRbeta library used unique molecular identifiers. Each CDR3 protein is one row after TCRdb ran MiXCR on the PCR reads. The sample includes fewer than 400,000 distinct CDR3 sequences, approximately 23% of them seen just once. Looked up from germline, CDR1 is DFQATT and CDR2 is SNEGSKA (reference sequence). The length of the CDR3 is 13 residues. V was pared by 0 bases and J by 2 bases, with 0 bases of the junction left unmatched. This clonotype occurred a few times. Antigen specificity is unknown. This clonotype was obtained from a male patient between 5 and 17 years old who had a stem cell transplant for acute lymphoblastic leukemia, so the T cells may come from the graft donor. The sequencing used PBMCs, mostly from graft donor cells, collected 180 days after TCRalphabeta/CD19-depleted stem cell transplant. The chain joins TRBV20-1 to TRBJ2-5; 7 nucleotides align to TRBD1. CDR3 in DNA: TGCAGTGCTAGAGACAGGGGGCAAGAGACCCAGTACTTC. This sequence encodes CSARDRGQETQYF.